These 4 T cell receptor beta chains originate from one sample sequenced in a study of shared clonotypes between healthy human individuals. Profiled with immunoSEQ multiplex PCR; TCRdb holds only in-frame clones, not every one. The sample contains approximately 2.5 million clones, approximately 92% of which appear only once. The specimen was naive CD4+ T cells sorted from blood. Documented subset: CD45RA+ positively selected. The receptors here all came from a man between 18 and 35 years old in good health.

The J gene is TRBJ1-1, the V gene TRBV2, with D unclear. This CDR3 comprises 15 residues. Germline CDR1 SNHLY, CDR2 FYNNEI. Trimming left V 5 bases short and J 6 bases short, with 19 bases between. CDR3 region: CASSPTRTQAPEAFF. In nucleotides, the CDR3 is TGTGCCAGCAGTCCGACCCGGACCCAAGCCCCTGAAGCTTTCTTT.

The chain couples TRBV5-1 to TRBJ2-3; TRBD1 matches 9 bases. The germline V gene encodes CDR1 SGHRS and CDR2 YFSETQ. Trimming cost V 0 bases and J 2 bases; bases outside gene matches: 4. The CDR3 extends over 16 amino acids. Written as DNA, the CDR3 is TGCGCCAGCAGCTTGGCCGGGACAGGGTCCACAGATACGCAGTATTTT. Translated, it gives CASSLAGTGSTDTQYF.

CDR3 loop: CAWSRAGGAFF. The CDR3 nucleotides read TGTGCCTGGAGTAGAGCTGGCGGGGCTTTCTTT. The chain joins TRBV30 to TRBJ1-1; D is unclear. V lost 2 bases and J 11 bases, leaving 12 bases between the germline ends. Per the germline V gene, CDR1 is GTSNPN and CDR2 is SVGIG (reference sequence). The CDR3 is made up of 11 amino acids.

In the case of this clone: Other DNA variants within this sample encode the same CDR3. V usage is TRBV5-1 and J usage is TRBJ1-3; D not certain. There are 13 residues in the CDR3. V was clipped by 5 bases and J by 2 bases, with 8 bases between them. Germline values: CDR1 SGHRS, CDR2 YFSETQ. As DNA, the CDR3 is TGCGCCAGCAGTCAAGGGACTGGAAACACCATATATTTT. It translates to CASSQGTGNTIYF.